Listed below are T cell receptor beta chains from one sample, sequenced in a study of Ad26.COV2.S vaccination and SARS-CoV-2 variants. TCRdb's table, derived via immunoSEQ multiplex PCR, lists solely in-frame clones and lacks some. The repertoire includes over 110,000 clones, 70% to 90% of them detected once, and around 5% sits in the top ten. The input for sequencing was peripheral blood, taken after recovery from COVID-19. These receptors all come from a human donor who had recovered from COVID-19. Each CDR3 is given with its conserved first and last residue. Each record gives: J gene, V gene, clone size, D gene, CDR3 DNA, CDR3 protein. The D gene is left open where the match is weak. Clone sizes are given selectively: once, few, many, or a class where the clone is expanded.

J gene: TRBJ2-7; V gene: TRBV4-1; clone size: -; D gene: TRBD1; CDR3 DNA: TGCGCCAGCAGCCAAGCGTCGGGACAGAACTACGAGCAGTACTTC; CDR3 protein: CASSQASGQNYEQYF
J gene: TRBJ1-1; V gene: TRBV27; clone size: -; D gene: TRBD1; CDR3 DNA: TGTGCCAGCAGCGGGACAGGGGGCACCACTGAAGCTTTCTTT; CDR3 protein: CASSGTGGTTEAFF
J gene: TRBJ2-7; V gene: TRBV29-1; clone size: -; D gene: TRBD1; CDR3 DNA: TGCAGCGTTCGAAACAGGACAGGGTACGAGCAGTACTTC; CDR3 protein: CSVRNRTGYEQYF
J gene: TRBJ2-1; V gene: TRBV10-1; clone size: -; D gene: TRBD1; CDR3 DNA: TGCGCCAGCAGTGGGGACAGGTCATCGGTGCGCAATGAGCAGTTCTTC; CDR3 protein: CASSGDRSSVRNEQFF
J gene: TRBJ1-2; V gene: TRBV5-5; clone size: -; D gene: -; CDR3 DNA: TGTGCCAGCAGCTTGGGAGGTAACTATGGCTACACCTTC; CDR3 protein: CASSLGGNYGYTF
J gene: TRBJ1-2; V gene: TRBV6-5; clone size: -; D gene: -; CDR3 DNA: TGTGCCAGCAGAACAGGGCAGGCCTATGGCTACACCTTC; CDR3 protein: CASRTGQAYGYTF
J gene: TRBJ2-3; V gene: TRBV25-1; clone size: -; D gene: -; CDR3 DNA: TGTGCCAGCAGTGAAGATGCAAGGGGGTTCCGCACAGATACGCAGTATTTT; CDR3 protein: CASSEDARGFRTDTQYF
J gene: TRBJ2-3; V gene: TRBV9; clone size: -; D gene: -; CDR3 DNA: TGTGCCAGCAGCCTTGGGACCCTTACAGATACGCAGTATTTT; CDR3 protein: CASSLGTLTDTQYF
J gene: TRBJ1-1; V gene: TRBV5-6; clone size: -; D gene: -; CDR3 DNA: TGTGCCAGCAGCTTGAGGAGGGTCACTGAAGCTTTCTTT; CDR3 protein: CASSLRRVTEAFF
J gene: TRBJ1-6; V gene: TRBV20-1; clone size: -; D gene: TRBD1; CDR3 DNA: TGCAGTGCTAGTACCGGACAGGTTTACTCACCCCTCCACTTT; CDR3 protein: CSASTGQVYSPLHF
J gene: TRBJ1-5; V gene: TRBV29-1; clone size: -; D gene: -; CDR3 DNA: TGCAGCGTTGGGGAGGGCAATCAGCCCCAGCATTTT; CDR3 protein: CSVGEGNQPQHF
J gene: TRBJ2-7; V gene: TRBV28; clone size: -; D gene: -; CDR3 DNA: TGTGCCAGCAGTTTACTGACAGGCTACGAGCAGTACTTC; CDR3 protein: CASSLLTGYEQYF
J gene: TRBJ1-1; V gene: TRBV2; clone size: -; D gene: -; CDR3 DNA: TGTGCCAGCAGTGAGGCTGCAGGGTTCAACACTGAAGCTTTCTTT; CDR3 protein: CASSEAAGFNTEAFF
J gene: TRBJ1-1; V gene: TRBV30; clone size: -; D gene: TRBD1; CDR3 DNA: TGTGCCTGGAAGAGTGACAGGGACACTGAAGCTTTCTTT; CDR3 protein: CAWKSDRDTEAFF
J gene: TRBJ2-7; V gene: TRBV3-1/TRBV3-2; clone size: once; D gene: -; CDR3 DNA: TGTGCCAGCAGCAAAATTCCTCCGGGGCCGGGGGAGCAGTACTTC; CDR3 protein: CASSKIPPGPGEQYF
J gene: TRBJ2-1; V gene: TRBV10-3; clone size: -; D gene: -; CDR3 DNA: TGTGCCATCAGGGACGACTCTAGTTTAATTTATCCTGAGCAGTTCTTC; CDR3 protein: CAIRDDSSLIYPEQFF
J gene: TRBJ1-2; V gene: TRBV24-1; clone size: -; D gene: -; CDR3 DNA: TGTGCCACCAGTGAGGGGGCCCTCCGTGGCTACACCTTC; CDR3 protein: CATSEGALRGYTF
J gene: TRBJ1-1; V gene: TRBV28; clone size: -; D gene: -; CDR3 DNA: TGTGCCAGCAGTTGGCGGGGCGCTGACACTGAAGCTTTCTTT; CDR3 protein: CASSWRGADTEAFF
J gene: TRBJ2-7; V gene: TRBV10-1; clone size: few; D gene: TRBD1; CDR3 DNA: TGCGCCAGCAGTGATGGGGGGACAGGGGGTTATGAGCAGTACTTC; CDR3 protein: CASSDGGTGGYEQYF
J gene: TRBJ1-1; V gene: TRBV5-6; clone size: -; D gene: -; CDR3 DNA: TGTGCCAGCAGCTTACAGATGAACACTGAAGCTTTCTTT; CDR3 protein: CASSLQMNTEAFF
J gene: TRBJ1-5; V gene: TRBV2; clone size: -; D gene: TRBD1; CDR3 DNA: TGTGCCAGCAGTGAAGGGGAAGGGGGCAGGCAGCCCCAGCATTTT; CDR3 protein: CASSEGEGGRQPQHF
J gene: TRBJ1-1; V gene: TRBV6-2/TRBV6-3; clone size: -; D gene: -; CDR3 DNA: TGTGCCAGCAGCCTTGAACAGGGTCGAAACACTGAAGCTTTCTTT; CDR3 protein: CASSLEQGRNTEAFF
J gene: TRBJ2-2; V gene: TRBV9; clone size: -; D gene: -; CDR3 DNA: TGTGCCAGCAGCTTAACTACCGGGGAGCTGTTTTTT; CDR3 protein: CASSLTTGELFF
J gene: TRBJ1-1; V gene: TRBV19; clone size: -; D gene: -; CDR3 DNA: TGTGCCAGTAGTATGGAGGGGTTCAGAAACACTGAAGCTTTCTTT; CDR3 protein: CASSMEGFRNTEAFF
J gene: TRBJ1-1; V gene: TRBV12-5; clone size: -; D gene: -; CDR3 DNA: TGTGCTAGTGGTTTGGTTAACACTGAAGCTTTCTTT; CDR3 protein: CASGLVNTEAFF
J gene: TRBJ2-6; V gene: TRBV4-3; clone size: -; D gene: -; CDR3 DNA: TGCGCCAGCAGCCAAGGAGTTTCAGGCTCTGGGGCCAACGTCCTGACTTTC; CDR3 protein: CASSQGVSGSGANVLTF
J gene: TRBJ1-1; V gene: TRBV5-1; clone size: -; D gene: -; CDR3 DNA: TGCGCCAGCAGCTTGGTGGGTACTGAAGCTTTCTTT; CDR3 protein: CASSLVGTEAFF
J gene: TRBJ1-1; V gene: TRBV7-9; clone size: -; D gene: -; CDR3 DNA: TGTGCCAGCAGCTTAGCCGGAATTGAAGCTTTCTTT; CDR3 protein: CASSLAGIEAFF
J gene: TRBJ2-7; V gene: TRBV28; clone size: -; D gene: -; CDR3 DNA: TGTGCCAGCAGTCCGGACAGTCGCGGCGAGCAGTACTTC; CDR3 protein: CASSPDSRGEQYF
J gene: TRBJ1-1; V gene: TRBV3-1/TRBV3-2; clone size: -; D gene: TRBD1; CDR3 DNA: TGTGCCAGCAGTTCTTACAGGGGTACTGAAGCTTTCTTT; CDR3 protein: CASSSYRGTEAFF
J gene: TRBJ2-7; V gene: TRBV14; clone size: -; D gene: TRBD1; CDR3 DNA: TGTGCCAGCAGCCAAGGCTCCGGGACAGCGAGGTACGAGCAGTACTTC; CDR3 protein: CASSQGSGTARYEQYF
J gene: TRBJ1-4; V gene: TRBV6-1; clone size: once; D gene: TRBD1; CDR3 DNA: TGTGCCAGCAGTGAAGCCGGACGGACAGGGAACGAAAAACTGTTTTTT; CDR3 protein: CASSEAGRTGNEKLFF
J gene: TRBJ2-3; V gene: TRBV6-6; clone size: -; D gene: TRBD2; CDR3 DNA: TGTGCCAGCACAGGGACTAGCCCCAACTCAGATACGCAGTATTTT; CDR3 protein: CASTGTSPNSDTQYF
J gene: TRBJ2-7; V gene: TRBV27; clone size: -; D gene: TRBD1; CDR3 DNA: TGTGCCAGCAGTTTAGGGACAGGGGATAATTACGAGCAGTACTTC; CDR3 protein: CASSLGTGDNYEQYF
J gene: TRBJ2-2; V gene: TRBV27; clone size: -; D gene: TRBD1; CDR3 DNA: TGTGCCAGCCAACAGGGGCTCATATTCACCGGGGAGCTGTTTTTT; CDR3 protein: CASQQGLIFTGELFF
J gene: TRBJ1-1; V gene: TRBV6-5; clone size: -; D gene: TRBD1; CDR3 DNA: TGTGCCAGCAGTTGGGGGACAGGGGGCACTGAAGCTTTCTTT; CDR3 protein: CASSWGTGGTEAFF
J gene: TRBJ1-5; V gene: TRBV6-1; clone size: -; D gene: -; CDR3 DNA: TGTGCCAGCAGGGAAGATTATAGCAATCAGCCCCAGCATTTT; CDR3 protein: CASREDYSNQPQHF
J gene: TRBJ2-3; V gene: TRBV9; clone size: -; D gene: TRBD2; CDR3 DNA: TGTGCCAGCAGCGTAGGTGCGGGGGTCACAGATACGCAGTATTTT; CDR3 protein: CASSVGAGVTDTQYF
J gene: TRBJ2-5; V gene: TRBV24-1; clone size: once; D gene: -; CDR3 DNA: TGTGCCACCAGTGATCCCAGGACGGCCGAGACCCAGTACTTC; CDR3 protein: CATSDPRTAETQYF
J gene: TRBJ1-2; V gene: TRBV3-1/TRBV3-2; clone size: -; D gene: TRBD1; CDR3 DNA: TGTGCCAGCAGCCGCCGGGACAGGGAAGGCTACACCTTC; CDR3 protein: CASSRRDREGYTF
J gene: TRBJ2-3; V gene: TRBV28; clone size: -; D gene: -; CDR3 DNA: TGTGCCAGCCGTGGGGCTACGGATTTGGTTTCTGACACAGATACGCAGTATTTT; CDR3 protein: CASRGATDLVSDTDTQYF
J gene: TRBJ2-5; V gene: TRBV24-1; clone size: -; D gene: -; CDR3 DNA: TGTGCCACCGGGGAGGAGACCCAGTACTTC; CDR3 protein: CATGEETQYF
J gene: TRBJ1-1; V gene: TRBV3-1/TRBV3-2; clone size: -; D gene: -; CDR3 DNA: TGTGCCAGCAGCATCCGGGGGGGCAACACTGAAGCTTTCTTT; CDR3 protein: CASSIRGGNTEAFF
J gene: TRBJ1-2; V gene: TRBV28; clone size: -; D gene: -; CDR3 DNA: TGTGCCAGCACCTTACCCCGGGCCCTCGGGGGGCTGGCTAACTATGGCTACACCTTC; CDR3 protein: CASTLPRALGGLANYGYTF
J gene: TRBJ1-2; V gene: TRBV7-8; clone size: -; D gene: -; CDR3 DNA: TGTGCCAGCAGCGGTATGGGTTGGGACACTAGGCAGCCTAACTATGGCTACACCTTC; CDR3 protein: CASSGMGWDTRQPNYGYTF
J gene: TRBJ2-2; V gene: TRBV30; clone size: -; D gene: -; CDR3 DNA: TGTGCCTGGACCCCCGGGCCGGGGGAGCTGTTTTTT; CDR3 protein: CAWTPGPGELFF
J gene: TRBJ1-5; V gene: TRBV3-1/TRBV3-2; clone size: -; D gene: TRBD1; CDR3 DNA: TGTGCCAGCAGCCTACAGGGGAATCAGCCCCAGCATTTT; CDR3 protein: CASSLQGNQPQHF
J gene: TRBJ2-2; V gene: TRBV14; clone size: -; D gene: TRBD1; CDR3 DNA: TGTGCCAGCAGCCCGGACAGGGGGCGTAGTACCGGGGAGCTGTTTTTT; CDR3 protein: CASSPDRGRSTGELFF
J gene: TRBJ2-1; V gene: TRBV7-8; clone size: -; D gene: -; CDR3 DNA: TGTGCCAGCAGAGACACCAATACCAAACACTCCCTGCAGTTCTTC; CDR3 protein: CASRDTNTKHSLQFF
J gene: TRBJ2-1; V gene: TRBV6-5; clone size: -; D gene: -; CDR3 DNA: TGTGCCAGCAGTTACTCGATAGGACAGAACCACAATGAGCAGTTCTTC; CDR3 protein: CASSYSIGQNHNEQFF
J gene: TRBJ1-6; V gene: TRBV6-2/TRBV6-3; clone size: -; D gene: -; CDR3 DNA: TGTGCCAGCAGTTACGAGGGGATCTCACCCCTCCACTTT; CDR3 protein: CASSYEGISPLHF
J gene: TRBJ1-4; V gene: TRBV4-3; clone size: -; D gene: TRBD1; CDR3 DNA: TGCGCCAGCAGCCAAACTTTACAGGGGGCAAAGGAAAAACTGTTTTTT; CDR3 protein: CASSQTLQGAKEKLFF
J gene: TRBJ2-2; V gene: TRBV11-2; clone size: once; D gene: -; CDR3 DNA: TGTGCCAGCAGCTTAGACGGACGGACCGGGGGGGAGCTGTTTTTT; CDR3 protein: CASSLDGRTGGELFF
J gene: TRBJ1-2; V gene: TRBV7-8; clone size: -; D gene: TRBD1; CDR3 DNA: TGTGCCAGCAGCGTCCGGGACAGGGTCTATGGCTACACCTTC; CDR3 protein: CASSVRDRVYGYTF